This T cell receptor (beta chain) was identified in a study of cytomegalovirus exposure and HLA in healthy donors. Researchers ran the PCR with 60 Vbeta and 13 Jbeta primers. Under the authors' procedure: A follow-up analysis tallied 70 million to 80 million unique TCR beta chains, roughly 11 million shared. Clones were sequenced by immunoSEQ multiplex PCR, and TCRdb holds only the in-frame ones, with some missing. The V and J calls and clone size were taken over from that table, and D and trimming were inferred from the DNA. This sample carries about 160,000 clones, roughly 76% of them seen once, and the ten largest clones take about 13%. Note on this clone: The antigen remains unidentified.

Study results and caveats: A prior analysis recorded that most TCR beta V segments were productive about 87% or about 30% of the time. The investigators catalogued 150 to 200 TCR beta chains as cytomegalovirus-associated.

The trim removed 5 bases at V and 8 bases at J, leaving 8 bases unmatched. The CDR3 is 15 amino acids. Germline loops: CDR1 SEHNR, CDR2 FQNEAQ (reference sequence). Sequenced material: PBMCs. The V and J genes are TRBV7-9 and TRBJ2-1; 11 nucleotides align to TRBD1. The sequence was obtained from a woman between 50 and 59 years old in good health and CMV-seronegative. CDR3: CASSKDRGRVHEQFF. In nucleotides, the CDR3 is TGTGCCAGCAGCAAGGACAGGGGGCGAGTCCATGAGCAGTTCTTC.